This TCR beta chain is drawn from a study of T cells in Graves' hyperthyroidism and ophthalmopathy. Study-level points and caveats: Most clonotypes that expanded in the thyroid above 0.001 also showed up in blood.

Amplified TCR beta CDR3 regions derived from RNA transcripts. TCR CDR3 regions were first amplified by RT-PCR with HTBI primers. TCRdb re-called the multiplex PCR reads with MiXCR, one entry per CDR3 protein. Of 750,000 to 900,000 distinct CDR3 sequences listed, about 38% were seen once; the top ten hold more than 7%. A lack of ophthalmopathy progression within 18 months defined stable Graves' hyperthyroidism. Clinical symptoms, serum thyroxine and TRAb, thyroid ultrasound and orbital computed tomography together formed the diagnostic basis. PBMCs were derived from 10 ml fresh peripheral blood. Ten or more counts support this clonotype. Its matching antigen is unknown. From germline, CDR1 is DFQATT and CDR2 SNEGSKA (reference sequence). Trimming took off 6 bases at V and 0 bases at J, with 5 bases between the two ends. The CDR3 has 11 amino acids.

The rearrangement uses TRBV20-1 and TRBJ1-1; unclear D gene. This TCR was recovered from a young man with Graves' hyperthyroidism. Sequencing was performed on blood. Written as DNA, the CDR3 is TGCAGTGCAGGGATGAACACTGAAGCTTTCTTT. This codes for CSAGMNTEAFF.